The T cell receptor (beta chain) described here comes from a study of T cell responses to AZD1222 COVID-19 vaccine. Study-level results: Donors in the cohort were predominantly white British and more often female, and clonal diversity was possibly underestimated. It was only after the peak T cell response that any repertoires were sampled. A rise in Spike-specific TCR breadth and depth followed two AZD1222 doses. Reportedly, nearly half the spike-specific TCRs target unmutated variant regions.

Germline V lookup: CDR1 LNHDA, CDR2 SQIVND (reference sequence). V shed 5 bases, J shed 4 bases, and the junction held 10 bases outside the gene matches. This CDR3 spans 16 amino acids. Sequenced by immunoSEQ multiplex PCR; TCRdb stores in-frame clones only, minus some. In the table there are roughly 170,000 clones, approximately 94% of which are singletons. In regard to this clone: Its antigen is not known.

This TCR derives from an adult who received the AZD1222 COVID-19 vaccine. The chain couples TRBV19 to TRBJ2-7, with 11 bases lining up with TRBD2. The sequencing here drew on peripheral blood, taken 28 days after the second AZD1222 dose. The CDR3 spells CASSGASGRTRYEQYF. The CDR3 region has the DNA TGTGCCAGTAGTGGGGCTAGCGGGAGGACGCGGTACGAGCAGTACTTC. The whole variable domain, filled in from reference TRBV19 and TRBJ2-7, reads DGGITQSPKYLFRKEGQNVTLSCEQNLNHDAMYWYRQDPGQGLRLIYYSQIVNDFQKGDIAEGYSVSREKKESFPLTVTSAQKNPTAFYLCASSGASGRTRYEQYFGPGTRLTVT.